This T cell receptor (beta chain) was sequenced during a study of cytomegalovirus exposure and HLA in healthy donors. The wider study: Unique TCRs numbering around 80 million, obtained from HLA-typed donors, made up an early data release.

Study findings and constraints: The study put 150 or so TCR beta chains on its list as cytomegalovirus-associated.

Concerning this clone: What it binds is unknown.

J gave up 1 base and V 4 bases, and 12 bases lay outside the gene matches. The CDR3 is made up of 17 amino acids. The PCR employed 60 Vbeta primers together with 13 Jbeta primers. Only in-frame clones appear in the TCRdb table, and some are missing; sequencing was by immunoSEQ multiplex PCR. The table lists under 110,000 clones, roughly four fifths of them singletons, with more than 9% in the top ten. The material sequenced was PBMCs. The origin of this receptor is a man aged 50 or older in good health and CMV-seronegative. The genes are TRBV23-1 and TRBJ2-5; 7 positions agree with TRBD2. TRBV23-1 is assigned to the ORF class and has an uncertain function. CDR3 in amino acids: CASSLPHQSGTQETQYF. The DNA for the CDR3 is TGCGCCAGCAGTCTTCCACATCAGAGCGGGACCCAAGAGACCCAGTACTTC.